This TCR beta chain was retrieved from a study of blood T cells in healthy people across ages. On this clonotype: Its antigen is still unknown.

V was clipped by 2 bases and J by 10 bases; unmatched bases: 7. This CDR3 spans 14 amino acids. Germline V CDR1 and CDR2: LGHDT, YNNKEL (reference sequence). Primed by a sample-barcoded 5' primer and a J-beta primer mix, a second PCR proceeded for roughly 7 to 12 cycles. The template-switch adaptor was a 5' adaptor with 12 random nucleotides. It tagged each cDNA molecule. TCRdb processed the 5' RACE reads anew with MiXCR; each CDR3 protein has one entry. The table records 660,000 or so distinct CDR3 sequences, around three fifths of them present only once. Whole-study findings and limits: Those diversity estimates obtained from one million T cells were thought to be underestimates. The donors' CMV status was not determined, possibly confounding changes in expanded clonotypes.

Drawn from each donor were approximately 9.5 milliliters of peripheral blood. This sequence originates from a man between 60 and 75 years old in good health. The rearrangement links TRBV3-1 to TRBJ2-1; TRBD2 matches at 8 bases. Sequencing was done on a sample of blood. The CDR3 nucleotides are TGTGCCAGCAGCCAACCGGGACTAGTTCACGAGCAGTTCTTC. Its protein product is CASSQPGLVHEQFF.